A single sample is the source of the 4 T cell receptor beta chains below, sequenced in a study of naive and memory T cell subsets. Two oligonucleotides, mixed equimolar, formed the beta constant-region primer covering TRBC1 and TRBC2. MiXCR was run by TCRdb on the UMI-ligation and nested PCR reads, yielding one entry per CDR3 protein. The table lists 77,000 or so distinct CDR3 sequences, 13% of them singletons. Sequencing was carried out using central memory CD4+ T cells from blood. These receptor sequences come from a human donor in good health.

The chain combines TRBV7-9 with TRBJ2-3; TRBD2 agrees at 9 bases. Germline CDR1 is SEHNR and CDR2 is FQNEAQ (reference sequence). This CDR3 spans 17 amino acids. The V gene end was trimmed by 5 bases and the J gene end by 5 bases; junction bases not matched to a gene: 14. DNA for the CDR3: TGTGCCAGCAGCCCCCAAGTTAGCGGGAGTGGGGTAGATACGCAGTATTTT. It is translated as CASSPQVSGSGVDTQYF.

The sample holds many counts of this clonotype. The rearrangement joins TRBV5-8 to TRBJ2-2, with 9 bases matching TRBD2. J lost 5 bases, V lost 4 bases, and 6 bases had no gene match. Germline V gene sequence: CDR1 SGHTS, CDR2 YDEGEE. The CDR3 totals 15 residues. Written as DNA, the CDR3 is TGTGCCAGCAGCCTCAGCGGGAGGCGGACCGGGGAGCTGTTTTTT. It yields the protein CASSLSGRRTGELFF.

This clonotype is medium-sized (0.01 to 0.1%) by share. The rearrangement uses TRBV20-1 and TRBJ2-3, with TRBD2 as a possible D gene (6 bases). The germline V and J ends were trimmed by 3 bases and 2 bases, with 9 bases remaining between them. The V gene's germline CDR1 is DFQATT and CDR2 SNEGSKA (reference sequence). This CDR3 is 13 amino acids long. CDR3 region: CSASAGTTDTQYF. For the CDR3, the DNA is TGCAGTGCTAGTGCGGGGACCACAGATACGCAGTATTTT.

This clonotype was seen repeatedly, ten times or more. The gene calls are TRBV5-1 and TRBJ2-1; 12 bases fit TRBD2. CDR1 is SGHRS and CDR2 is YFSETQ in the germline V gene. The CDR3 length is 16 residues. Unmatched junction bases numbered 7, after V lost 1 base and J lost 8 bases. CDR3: CASSLTPTSGSYEQFF. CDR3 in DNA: TGCGCCAGCAGCTTGACCCCGACTAGCGGGAGCTATGAGCAGTTCTTC.